These T cell receptor beta chains were read from a single sample in a study of OX40 agonist ivuxolimab in advanced cancers. Assay used: immunoSEQ multiplex PCR; TCRdb lists only in-frame clones, some missing. The sample holds 85,000 to 95,000 clones; 89% are singletons and the top ten take under 0.35%. Sample: CD4+ or CD8+ T cells sorted from blood, taken in a trial of the OX40 agonist ivuxolimab. These receptors were obtained from an adult with an advanced solid tumor such as melanoma, head and neck, liver or kidney cancer. The CDR3 runs from the conserved cysteine through the conserved F or W. The D gene is left open where the match is weak. Expanded clones get a size class; other rows say once, few or many, or leave the size out.

V,size,J,length,D,CDR3,DNA
TRBV19,NA,TRBJ1-1,14,TRBD1,CASRNRGPGTEAFF,TGTGCCAGTAGAAACAGGGGGCCAGGCACTGAAGCTTTCTTT
TRBV7-2,once,TRBJ2-3,14,NA,CASSLVGGWDTQYF,TGTGCCAGCAGCTTAGTGGGCGGCTGGGATACGCAGTATTTT
TRBV7-3,once,TRBJ2-5,15,TRBD2,CASSLVAGNQETQYF,TGTGCCAGCAGCTTAGTAGCGGGGAACCAAGAGACCCAGTACTTC
TRBV7-3,NA,TRBJ1-1,13,NA,CASSSAVRTEAFF,TGTGCCAGCAGCTCCGCAGTGAGGACTGAAGCTTTCTTT
TRBV9,once,TRBJ2-3,16,TRBD2,CASSLIAGGPTDTQYF,TGTGCCAGCAGCCTTATAGCGGGGGGGCCGACAGATACGCAGTATTTT
TRBV10-3,NA,TRBJ1-3,16,NA,CAISDLQVISGNTIYF,TGTGCCATCAGTGATCTTCAGGTCATCTCTGGAAACACCATATATTTT
TRBV7-9,NA,TRBJ2-3,14,NA,CASSFSGTTDTQYF,TGTGCCAGCAGTTTCAGCGGTACCACAGATACGCAGTATTTT
TRBV4-1,NA,TRBJ2-3,13,NA,CASSHPIQAAQYF,TGCGCCAGCAGTCATCCTATCCAGGCTGCGCAGTATTTT
TRBV28,NA,TRBJ1-2,13,NA,CASSLFGFYGYTF,TGTGCCAGCAGTTTATTCGGGTTCTATGGCTACACCTTC
TRBV5-4,NA,TRBJ2-7,14,NA,CASSLTGSSYEQYF,TGTGCCAGCAGCTTGACAGGGAGCTCCTACGAGCAGTACTTC
TRBV6-5,NA,TRBJ2-2,16,NA,CASGYLGQLNTGELFF,TGTGCCAGCGGTTACCTCGGACAGCTGAACACCGGGGAGCTGTTTTTT
TRBV18,few,TRBJ1-2,15,NA,CASSGGSHSNYGYTF,TGTGCCAGCTCAGGTGGTAGCCATTCGAACTATGGCTACACCTTC
TRBV18,NA,TRBJ2-3,12,NA,CASSGAQDTQYF,TGTGCCAGCTCAGGGGCACAAGATACGCAGTATTTT
TRBV5-3,few,TRBJ1-4,14,NA,CARSLGTGNEKLFF,TGTGCCAGAAGCTTGGGCACAGGGAATGAAAAACTGTTTTTT
TRBV2,few,TRBJ1-2,15,NA,CASSGISAVNYGYTF,TGTGCCAGCAGTGGAATCTCGGCAGTTAACTATGGCTACACCTTC
TRBV7-9,NA,TRBJ2-2,16,TRBD2,CASSHGLAANTGELFF,TGTGCCAGCAGCCACGGACTAGCGGCGAACACCGGGGAGCTGTTTTTT
TRBV28,NA,TRBJ2-1,16,TRBD2,CASSYLGGRAANEQFF,TGTGCCAGCAGTTACCTGGGCGGGAGGGCCGCCAATGAGCAGTTCTTC
TRBV4-2,NA,TRBJ1-4,16,NA,CASSQETQDWDEKLFF,TGTGCCAGCAGCCAAGAGACGCAGGACTGGGATGAAAAACTGTTTTTT
TRBV4-3,NA,TRBJ2-3,14,NA,CASSQEFPQDRQYF,TGCGCCAGCAGCCAAGAGTTTCCACAGGATAGGCAGTATTTT
TRBV15,NA,TRBJ2-1,16,NA,CATSSTFTSFYNEQFF,TGTGCCACCAGCAGTACCTTTACTAGTTTCTACAATGAGCAGTTCTTC
TRBV7-8,NA,TRBJ1-1,13,NA,CASKLGGNTEAFF,TGTGCCAGCAAGTTAGGGGGGAACACTGAAGCTTTCTTT
TRBV30,NA,TRBJ2-1,16,TRBD2,CAWKGLAGGRGNEQFF,TGTGCCTGGAAGGGGCTAGCGGGAGGTCGGGGCAATGAGCAGTTCTTC
TRBV10-3,NA,TRBJ2-6,19,TRBD1,CAISESAGTAISGANVLTF,TGTGCCATCAGTGAGTCGGCTGGGACAGCAATCTCTGGGGCCAACGTCCTGACTTTC
TRBV7-9,NA,TRBJ2-7,14,NA,CASSPSGELYEQYF,TGTGCCAGCAGCCCAAGTGGGGAACTCTACGAGCAGTACTTC
TRBV9,once,TRBJ2-5,16,NA,CASTRQVGGLEETQYF,TGTGCCAGTACCAGACAGGTCGGGGGGCTAGAAGAGACCCAGTACTTC
TRBV5-1,NA,TRBJ2-1,15,TRBD1,CASEGRDRGSHEQFF,TGCGCCAGCGAGGGTAGAGACAGGGGAAGTCATGAGCAGTTCTTC
TRBV6-6,few,TRBJ1-2,15,NA,CASNTQGGESYGYTF,TGTGCCAGCAATACTCAGGGAGGGGAGAGCTATGGCTACACCTTC
TRBV11-2,NA,TRBJ1-1,13,NA,CASSLTENTEAFF,TGTGCCAGCAGCTTAACGGAGAACACTGAAGCTTTCTTT
TRBV15,NA,TRBJ1-6,17,NA,CATSSDWRDSYNSPLHF,TGTGCCACCAGCAGCGATTGGAGGGACTCCTATAATTCACCCCTCCACTTT
TRBV2,NA,TRBJ2-7,13,NA,CASRSGSGYEQYF,TGTGCCAGCAGGTCCGGGTCCGGCTACGAGCAGTACTTC
TRBV5-8,NA,TRBJ1-1,14,NA,CASSPIVGWTEAFF,TGTGCCAGCAGCCCTATTGTCGGGTGGACTGAAGCTTTCTTT
TRBV6-6,NA,TRBJ2-1,14,NA,CASSYGLENNEQFF,TGTGCCAGCAGTTACGGGCTAGAAAACAATGAGCAGTTCTTC
TRBV28,NA,TRBJ1-5,15,NA,CASSLSLNSNQPQHF,TGTGCCAGCAGTTTGTCTTTAAATAGCAATCAGCCCCAGCATTTT
TRBV5-4,NA,TRBJ2-2,14,NA,CASSLAAPTGELFF,TGTGCCAGCAGCTTGGCGGCTCCGACCGGGGAGCTGTTTTTT
TRBV15,NA,TRBJ2-1,14,TRBD2,CATSREASGREQFF,TGTGCCACCAGCAGAGAGGCTAGCGGGAGGGAGCAGTTCTTC
TRBV6-6,NA,TRBJ2-7,13,NA,CASRDGTRYEQYF,TGTGCCAGCAGGGACGGGACCCGCTACGAGCAGTACTTC